These 16 T cell receptor beta chains were all obtained from the same sample, sequenced in a study of shared clonotypes between healthy human individuals. The assay was immunoSEQ multiplex PCR, and TCRdb's table has in-frame clones only and misses some. Of over a million clones listed, around 78% are singletons. The sequenced material came from memory CD4+ T cells from PBMCs. The sample's subset: CD45RA-negative fraction. Receptor source: a man between 18 and 35 years old in good health. Some clones in this sample may be carry-over from other donors' samples.

J is TRBJ2-1 and V is TRBV5-4, with 11 bases matching TRBD1. V lost 3 bases to trimming and J lost 2 bases; unmatched junction nucleotides: 1. Germline V gene lookup returns CDR1 SGHNT and CDR2 YYREEE (reference sequence). CDR3 length: 15 amino acids. The CDR3 nucleotides read TGTGCCAGCAGCTGGGGACAGGGGGCCTACAATGAGCAGTTCTTC. It is translated as CASSWGQGAYNEQFF.

The rearrangement joins TRBV7-2 to TRBJ2-2; TRBD1 or TRBD2 may be the D gene (5 bases each). V lost 3 bases, J lost 1 base, and 9 bases lay in between. Per the germline V gene, CDR1 is SGHTA and CDR2 is FQGNSA. The CDR3 sequence is 15 residues long. DNA of the CDR3: TGTGCCAGCAGCTTTACTAGGGGGAACACCGGGGAGCTGTTTTTT. Translated, it gives CASSFTRGNTGELFF. The full variable domain, completed using reference TRBV7-2 and TRBJ2-2, is GAGVSQSPSNKVTEKGKDVELRCDPISGHTALYWYRQSLGQGLEFLIYFQGNSAPDKSGLPSDRFSAERTGGSVSTLTIQRTQQEDSAVYLCASSFTRGNTGELFFGEGSRLTVL.

V usage is TRBV5-1 and J usage is TRBJ1-1; possibly TRBD1 for D (5 bases). CDR3 length: 13 amino acids. Germline V lookup: CDR1 SGHRS, CDR2 YFSETQ. Trimming took off 4 bases at V and 4 bases at J, with 11 bases between the two ends. DNA of the CDR3: TGCGCCAGCAGCGGGCAGGGAGGCACTGAAGCTTTCTTT. Translating it yields CASSGQGGTEAFF.

The CDR3 bases are TGTGCCACCAGCAAGCAAAAACAAGAGACCCAGTACTTC. Translated: CATSKQKQETQYF. The rearrangement joins TRBV15 to TRBJ2-5; D not resolved. The CDR3 is 13 residues long. Trimming removed 4 bases from V and 2 bases from J, with 8 bases in between. CDR1 is LNHNV, CDR2 YYDKDF, per germline (reference sequence). The variable domain in full, completed from reference TRBV15 and TRBJ2-5, reads DAMVIQNPRYQVTQFGKPVTLSCSQTLNHNVMYWYQQKSSQAPKLLFHYYDKDFNNEADTPDNFQSRRPNTSFCFLDIRSPGLGDTAMYLCATSKQKQETQYFGPGTRLLVL.

The chain combines TRBV5-1 with TRBJ1-4; tentative D call: TRBD1 (6 bases). The germline V gene has CDR1 SGHRS and CDR2 YFSETQ. CDR3 length: 14 amino acids. The V end lost 5 bases, the J end lost 6 bases, and 14 bases lay between the germline ends. The CDR3 sequence is CASRNAGEDEKLFF. In DNA, the CDR3 is TGCGCCAGCAGGAATGCAGGGGAGGATGAAAAACTGTTTTTT.

The chain links TRBV11-3 to TRBJ1-5; 7 bases map to TRBD1. The CDR3 length is 13 residues. CDR1 and CDR2 from the germline V gene are SGHNT and YENEEA. Trimming took 9 bases from V and 5 from J; bases not matched to a gene: 7. The CDR3 spells CASRQGKHQPQHF. CDR3 coding DNA: TGTGCCAGTAGACAGGGTAAACATCAGCCCCAGCATTTT.

This sequence joins TRBV4-3 and TRBJ2-1, with D maybe TRBD2 (5 bases). V shed 1 base and J shed 4 bases, with 14 bases lying between them. The CDR3 extends over 16 amino acids. Germline V gives CDR1 LGHNA, CDR2 YSLEER. CDR3 nucleotides: TGCGCCAGCAGCCAAGTCCACGGGTCGGGGTACAATGAGCAGTTCTTC. It yields the protein CASSQVHGSGYNEQFF.

With regard to this clone: Other nucleotide sequences from this sample produce the same CDR3. The chain couples TRBV5-1 to TRBJ2-3; no clear D gene. V lost 4 bases to trimming and J lost 4 bases, with 7 bases between them. Germline lookup yields CDR1 SGHRS and CDR2 YFSETQ. The CDR3 sequence is 12 residues long. The CDR3: CASSLKADTQYF. The CDR3 region has the DNA TGCGCCAGCAGCCTCAAGGCAGATACGCAGTATTTT.

This chain uses TRBV30 with TRBJ1-2, with TRBD1 identical over 8 bases. Germline CDR1 is GTSNPN and CDR2 is SVGIG (reference sequence). V lost 3 bases, J lost 4 bases, and 7 bases stayed unmatched. The CDR3 extends over 14 amino acids. CDR3 in amino acids: CAWSLAGTGYGYTF. Written as DNA, the CDR3 is TGTGCCTGGAGCCTTGCAGGGACAGGCTATGGCTACACCTTC.

The gene calls are TRBV30 and TRBJ2-1; D not resolved. Between the trimmed V and J ends, which lost 0 bases and 1 base, there was a span of 16 bases. The germline V gene has CDR1 GTSNPN and CDR2 SVGIG (reference sequence). The CDR3 totals 17 residues. In DNA form, the CDR3 reads TGTGCCTGGAGTGTAGTGCTAGGGCTTAGATCCTACAATGAGCAGTTCTTC. Its protein product is CAWSVVLGLRSYNEQFF.

The chain has TRBV6-1 and TRBJ2-7; unclear D gene. The DNA end is more similar to TRBJ2-5, so the J call may be wrong. Germline values: CDR1 MNHNS, CDR2 SASEGT. CDR3 length: 13 residues. The CDR3 is CASEVGRRETQYF. The DNA for the CDR3 is TGTGCCAGCGAGGTAGGACGACGAGAGACCCAGTACTTC.

This sequence joins TRBV13 and TRBJ2-7; 8 bases are shared with TRBD2. This CDR3 region has 14 residues. The germline CDR1 and CDR2 sequences are PRHDT and FYEKMQ (reference sequence). The trim removed 3 bases at V and 3 bases at J, leaving 4 bases unmatched. The CDR3 here is CASSLRSGIYEQYF. DNA for the CDR3: TGTGCCAGCAGCTTGCGTAGCGGGATCTACGAGCAGTACTTC.

This clone was seen repeatedly, ten times or more. The J gene is TRBJ1-1, the V gene TRBV7-8; no clear D gene. V was clipped by 4 bases and J by 10 bases, with 16 bases between them. The CDR3 runs to 13 residues. Germline V gives CDR1 SGHVS, CDR2 FQNEAQ. Written as DNA, the CDR3 is TGTGCCAGCAGCTATGACCGCATAGAGGCAGCTTTCTTT. Its translation is CASSYDRIEAAFF.

This clone was picked up a small number of times. V and J are TRBV4-1 and TRBJ2-2; 9 bases map to TRBD2. V was pared by 1 base and J by 4 bases, with 16 bases of the junction left unmatched. The CDR3 covers 20 residues. The germline CDR1 and CDR2 sequences are MGHRA and YSYEKL. The CDR3 spells CASSQGRLREGGFSTGELFF. In DNA form, the CDR3 reads TGCGCCAGCAGCCAAGGCCGGTTGCGGGAGGGCGGTTTTAGCACCGGGGAGCTGTTTTTT.

This sequence joins TRBV7-2 and TRBJ2-7, with TRBD2 matching over 7 bases. The CDR3 is 13 residues long. The germline V gene encodes CDR1 SGHTA and CDR2 FQGNSA. With 4 bases clipped from V and 10 bases from J, the junction kept 10 bases outside the gene matches. The CDR3 region has the DNA TGTGCCAGCAGCTCGGGAGGATGGATGGCCCAGTACTTC. Protein product: CASSSGGWMAQYF.

Only a few counts were recorded for this clone. The same CDR3 is also encoded by other DNA sequences in this sample. J is TRBJ2-4 and V is TRBV5-1; 8 bases fit TRBD1. Germline lookup yields CDR1 SGHRS and CDR2 YFSETQ. The CDR3 is made up of 14 amino acids. J lost 3 bases, V lost 2 bases, and 1 base had no gene match. CDR3 sequence: CASSFDRGKNIQYF. The CDR3 bases are TGCGCCAGCAGCTTTGACAGGGGCAAAAACATTCAGTACTTC.